These 16 T cell receptor beta chains were sequenced from one sample in a study of T cell responses to AZD1222 COVID-19 vaccine. Clones were read by immunoSEQ multiplex PCR, and TCRdb kept only the in-frame ones, dropping some. The sample has 54,000 or so clones, approximately 88% seen once; the top ten hold roughly 14%. Sample: peripheral blood, taken on day 0 of AZD1222 vaccination. The receptors were sampled from an adult in good health.

The rearrangement links TRBV7-2 to TRBJ2-5; maybe TRBD2 (6 bases). Trimming removed 3 bases at V and 2 bases at J, with 10 bases between. The germline V gene encodes CDR1 SGHTA and CDR2 FQGNSA. This CDR3 contains 14 residues. The chain's CDR3 is CASSFRDSQETQYF. The CDR3 nucleotides are TGTGCCAGCAGCTTTCGGGACTCACAAGAGACCCAGTACTTC.

This clone was detected a few times. V and J are TRBV6-4 and TRBJ2-3, with 8 bases that match TRBD2. This CDR3 comprises 15 residues. CDR1 is MRHNA, CDR2 SNTAGT, per germline. Unmatched junction bases numbered 6, after V lost 3 bases and J lost 4 bases. CDR3 sequence (DNA): TGTGCCAGCAGTGAAGCCGGGAGGGCTGCAGATACGCAGTATTTT. Its protein product is CASSEAGRAADTQYF.

The chain recombines TRBV30 with TRBJ1-4; D remains unclear. The germline V gene has CDR1 GTSNPN and CDR2 SVGIG (reference sequence). The ends were cut back, 2 bases at V and 5 bases at J, with 9 bases in the middle. This CDR3 is built from 13 residues. The CDR3 nucleotides read TGTGCCTGGAGTATGGCAAAAAATGAAAAACTGTTTTTT. This codes for CAWSMAKNEKLFF.

V usage is TRBV29-1 and J usage is TRBJ2-3, with 7 positions matching TRBD2. CDR1 and CDR2 from the germline V gene are SQVTM and ANQGSEA. V was clipped by 3 bases and J by 4 bases; unmatched bases: 7. The CDR3 extends over 14 amino acids. The CDR3 DNA follows: TGCAGCGTTGATTTCCGCGGGAGAGCAGATACGCAGTATTTT. Its protein product is CSVDFRGRADTQYF.

This clone ranks as medium-sized. The chain joins TRBV6-2 or TRBV6-3 to TRBJ2-7, with D perhaps TRBD2 (6 bases). From germline, CDR1 is MNHEY and CDR2 SVGEGT. With 2 bases removed from V and 4 bases from J, the gap between germline ends came to 15 bases. The CDR3 runs 15 residues. The CDR3 region is CASSYPERATYEQYF. CDR3 nucleotide sequence: TGTGCCAGCAGTTACCCCGAGCGGGCTACTTACGAGCAGTACTTC.

This clone was detected only once. The rearrangement joins TRBV3-1 (or the pseudogene TRBV3-2) to TRBJ2-1; TRBD1 might be the D (6 bases). Looked up from germline, CDR1 is LGHDT and CDR2 is YNNKEL (reference sequence). The CDR3 consists of 15 residues. V lost 4 bases, J lost 7 bases, and 17 bases lay in between. The CDR3 sequence is CASSPRAQGTNEQFF. CDR3 in DNA: TGTGCCAGCAGCCCCCGGGCCCAGGGGACGAATGAGCAGTTCTTC.

This chain joins TRBV19 and TRBJ2-1, with 9 bases matching TRBD2. The germline V gene has CDR1 LNHDA and CDR2 SQIVND (reference sequence). There are 14 residues in the CDR3. With 3 bases clipped from V and 7 bases from J, the junction kept 4 bases outside the gene matches. CDR3 DNA: TGTGCCAGTAGTATGGCGGGAGGGCCGAATGAGCAGTTCTTC. This codes for CASSMAGGPNEQFF.

The chain has TRBV11-3 and TRBJ2-1; 16 bases align to TRBD2. CDR3 length equals 16 residues. Looked up from germline, CDR1 is SGHNT and CDR2 is YENEEA. V lost 5 bases and J lost 9; bases outside the gene matches: 7. The chain's CDR3 is CASSPDGTSGRAEQFF. Written as DNA, the CDR3 is TGTGCCAGCAGCCCGGACGGGACTAGCGGGAGGGCTGAGCAGTTCTTC. The full variable domain, in which reference TRBV11-3 and TRBJ2-1 provide the parts outside the CDR3, is EAGVVQSPRYKIIEKKQPVAFWCNPISGHNTLYWYLQNLGQGPELLIRYENEEAVDDSQLPKDRFSAERLKGVDSTLKIQPAELGDSAVYLCASSPDGTSGRAEQFFGPGTRLTVL.

V is TRBV5-4 and J is TRBJ1-1; D call uncertain. This CDR3 contains 14 residues. Germline V lookup: CDR1 SGHNT, CDR2 YYREEE (reference sequence). V was trimmed by 0 bases and J by 1 base, leaving 7 bases between them. The CDR3 DNA reads TGTGCCAGCAGCTTGGGCCATTCGAACACTGAAGCTTTCTTT. The encoded protein is CASSLGHSNTEAFF. Based on the CDR3 plus reference TRBV5-4 and TRBJ1-1, the full variable domain is ETGVTQSPTHLIKTRGQQVTLRCSSQSGHNTVSWYQQALGQGPQFIFQYYREEENGRGNFPPRFSGLQFPNYSSELNVNALELDDSALYLCASSLGHSNTEAFFGQGTRLTVV.

The chain joins TRBV9 to TRBJ2-1, with no clear D. The germline V gene has CDR1 SGDLS and CDR2 YYNGEE. This CDR3 contains 14 residues. With 3 bases removed from V and 4 bases from J, the gap between germline ends came to 11 bases. Here the CDR3 DNA reads TGTGCCAGCAGCGGATATAACACGTACAATGAGCAGTTCTTC. Its protein product is CASSGYNTYNEQFF.

This chain joins TRBV30 and TRBJ2-7; tentatively, D is TRBD2 (6 bases). V shed 2 bases and J shed 1 base, with 12 bases lying between them. Germline V gives CDR1 GTSNPN, CDR2 SVGIG (reference sequence). The CDR3 is made up of 14 amino acids. CDR3: CAWSTSFGSYEQYF. The CDR3 bases are TGTGCCTGGAGTACTAGCTTCGGGTCCTACGAGCAGTACTTC.

The rearrangement links TRBV5-4 to TRBJ2-3, with no clear D. Trimming took off 2 bases at V and 0 bases at J, with 13 bases between the two ends. CDR1 is SGHNT, CDR2 YYREEE, per germline (reference sequence). The CDR3 consists of 16 residues. CDR3 sequence: CASSFPRGSSTDTQYF. CDR3 in DNA: TGTGCCAGCAGCTTTCCCCGCGGATCTAGCACAGATACGCAGTATTTT.

The chain uses TRBV7-8 and TRBJ2-7; D is ambiguous. Trimming stripped 4 bases from V and 0 bases from J, with 10 bases between. The CDR3 runs 14 residues. CDR1 and CDR2 from the germline V gene are SGHVS and FQNEAQ. The CDR3 region has the DNA TGTGCCAGCAGCTCCAGGACCACCTCCTACGAGCAGTACTTC. Protein product: CASSSRTTSYEQYF.

V and J are TRBV6-5 and TRBJ2-1, with TRBD2 identical over 8 bases. The CDR3 spans 14 residues. The germline CDR1 and CDR2 sequences are MNHEY and SVGAGI. Germline trimming cut 10 bases from V and 8 bases from J; bases unmatched to any gene: 13. The CDR3 DNA sequence: TGTGCCACCCACGGTGAAGCGGGAGCTTATGAGCAGTTCTTC. Amino acids: CATHGEAGAYEQFF.

This clone has a handful of counts. The rearrangement links TRBV11-3 to TRBJ2-1; 7 nucleotides line up with TRBD2. The germline V gene has CDR1 SGHNT and CDR2 YENEEA. The CDR3 length is 16 residues. Trimming removed 10 bases from V and 7 bases from J; junction bases left unmatched: 19. CDR3 sequence reads: CATSEREGGPPNEQFF. CDR3 DNA sequence: TGTGCCACCTCCGAACGTGAGGGAGGGCCTCCGAATGAGCAGTTCTTC.

The rearrangement uses TRBV30 and TRBJ1-2; no clear D. The CDR3 consists of 14 residues. Trimming took 3 bases from V and 1 from J, leaving 12 bases between them. Germline V gene sequence: CDR1 GTSNPN, CDR2 SVGIG (reference sequence). CDR3 sequence (DNA): TGTGCCTGGAGCGCGACTCAGCTTAACTATGGCTACACCTTC. Its translation: CAWSATQLNYGYTF.